These 18 T cell receptor beta chains share one sample of origin, sequenced in a study of T cell responses to AZD1222 COVID-19 vaccine (dated by TCRdb to about 2021). The library was produced with the immunoSEQ multiplex PCR assay. TCRdb took over this immuneACCESS table, retaining in-frame rearrangements with V and J assigned. Such tables are incomplete; in checked studies, under half of the missing clones stem from an unresolved V gene, and the remainder is unexplained. This sample lists 75,000 to 95,000 clones; approximately 81% were detected once. The ten largest clones represent more than 10% of the sample. The time point label corresponds to: baseline before first vaccination. Sequencing was performed on peripheral blood, taken on day 0 of AZD1222 vaccination. The receptors come from an adult in good health.

The rearrangement joins TRBV12-3 or TRBV12-4 to TRBJ1-4; D gene ambiguous. This CDR3 spans 13 amino acids. Trimming took 1 base from V and 7 from J, leaving 7 bases between them. CDR3 region: CASSLVPGEKLFF. The CDR3 DNA is TGTGCCAGCAGTTTAGTTCCGGGTGAAAAACTGTTTTTT.

The chain links TRBV4-3 to TRBJ1-2; D gene unclear. Trimming stripped 0 bases from V and 2 bases from J, with 10 bases between. Germline-derived CDR1 and CDR2 are LGHNA and YSLEER. The CDR3 sequence is 15 residues long. CDR3: CASSQDPPPNYGYTF. The CDR3 DNA reads TGCGCCAGCAGCCAAGACCCTCCTCCCAACTATGGCTACACCTTC.

The chain employs TRBV19 and TRBJ1-1; the D is unclear. Per germline, CDR1 LNHDA and CDR2 SQIVND (reference sequence). The CDR3 is made up of 14 amino acids. V lost 5 bases and J lost 0, with 10 bases in between. The CDR3 spells CASSPETVNTEAFF. CDR3 bases: TGTGCCAGTAGTCCTGAGACCGTGAACACTGAAGCTTTCTTT.

This sequence joins TRBV7-2 and TRBJ1-6; 8 nucleotides align to TRBD1. CDR1 SGHTA and CDR2 FQGNSA come from the germline V gene. The CDR3 has 14 residues. V lost 3 bases and J lost 13; bases outside the gene matches: 8. In nucleotides, the CDR3 is TGTGCCAGCAGCTTGAAGACAGGGGAATGGCCCCTCCACTTT. Amino acid sequence: CASSLKTGEWPLHF.

V and J are TRBV10-3 and TRBJ2-2; 11 bases line up with TRBD1. Germline CDR1 is ENHRY and CDR2 is SYGVKD. This CDR3 spans 14 amino acids. V shed 6 bases and J 6 bases; nucleotides not matched to a gene: 3. CDR3 loop: CAIRGQGASGELFF. The CDR3, as DNA: TGTGCCATCAGAGGACAGGGGGCATCCGGGGAGCTGTTTTTT.

This sequence joins TRBV19 and TRBJ1-1; D perhaps matches TRBD1 (5 bases). Germline-derived CDR1 and CDR2 are LNHDA and SQIVND (reference sequence). This CDR3 contains 15 residues. Trimming took 3 bases from V and 3 from J, leaving 14 bases between them. CDR3 sequence: CASSMGGGADTEAFF. CDR3 coding DNA: TGTGCCAGTAGTATGGGGGGAGGGGCGGACACTGAAGCTTTCTTT.

The chain is built from TRBV12-3 or TRBV12-4 and TRBJ2-7; D is tentatively TRBD1 or TRBD2 (5 bases each). The ends were cut back, 5 bases at V and 5 bases at J, with 13 bases in the middle. The CDR3 covers 13 residues. CDR3 DNA: TGTGCCAGCAGTAACCTAGAGGGGCACGAGCAGTACTTC. Its protein product is CASSNLEGHEQYF.

This chain links TRBV27 with TRBJ1-2, with a possible D match to TRBD1 (6 bases). Looked up from germline, CDR1 is MNHEY and CDR2 is SMNVEV (reference sequence). The CDR3 consists of 12 residues. The germline V and J ends were trimmed by 5 bases and 5 bases, with 9 bases remaining between them. CDR3 sequence (DNA): TGTGCCAGCAGTACACAGGGATATGGCTACACCTTC. Its protein product is CASSTQGYGYTF.

This chain connects TRBV7-2 to TRBJ1-3; the D gene is possibly TRBD1 (5 bases). V gave up 6 bases and J gave up 8 bases, with 20 bases separating them. The CDR3 length is 15 residues. The germline CDR1 and CDR2 sequences are SGHTA and FQGNSA. CDR3 loop: CASSGRQGGRDTIYF. The DNA of the CDR3 is TGTGCCAGCAGTGGTCGTCAGGGAGGGCGAGACACCATATATTTT.

The chain employs TRBV5-1 and TRBJ1-5; D is unclear. The germline V gene encodes CDR1 SGHRS and CDR2 YFSETQ. Trimming left V 4 bases short and J 0 bases short, with 11 bases between. The CDR3 length is 15 residues. CDR3 nucleotide sequence: TGCGCCAGCAGCCCGCGGGGTAGTAGCAATCAGCCCCAGCATTTT. It encodes CASSPRGSSNQPQHF.

This clone has a handful of counts. The J gene is TRBJ2-7, the V gene TRBV7-2, with D unresolved. The CDR3 contains 11 residues. Germline V gives CDR1 SGHTA, CDR2 FQGNSA. V gave up 0 bases and J gave up 7 bases, with 4 bases separating them. CDR3: CASSLAIEQYF. The DNA for the CDR3 is TGTGCCAGCAGCTTAGCGATTGAGCAGTACTTC.

The rearrangement links TRBV19 to TRBJ1-1; TRBD1 matches at 7 bases. From germline, CDR1 is LNHDA and CDR2 SQIVND (reference sequence). The CDR3 runs to 14 residues. V shed 8 bases, J shed 1 base, and the junction held 7 bases outside the gene matches. The CDR3 DNA reads TGTGCCAGTGCCGGAGACAGGGCGAACACTGAAGCTTTCTTT. The encoded protein is CASAGDRANTEAFF.

The DNA for the CDR3 is TGTGCCAGCACCATTTCCTGGACGGGAGTGTCTGGGGCCAACGTCCTGACTTTC. Translation gives CASTISWTGVSGANVLTF. The chain links TRBV7-9 to TRBJ2-6, with D maybe TRBD2 (6 bases). The germline V gene has CDR1 SEHNR and CDR2 FQNEAQ (reference sequence). Trimming shortened V by 7 bases and J by 1 base, and 20 bases separated the two germline ends. The CDR3 extends over 18 amino acids.

This chain links TRBV9 with TRBJ1-5, with D possibly TRBD1 on 6 matching bases. The CDR3 has 14 residues. The germline CDR1 and CDR2 sequences are SGDLS and YYNGEE. V was clipped by 4 bases and J by 6 bases, with 14 bases between them. This CDR3 reads CASSLGWGLQPQHF. The CDR3 coding sequence is TGTGCCAGCAGCCTGGGGTGGGGGCTTCAGCCCCAGCATTTT.

The chain combines TRBV7-2 with TRBJ1-4, with 10 positions matching TRBD1. With 7 bases clipped from V and 5 bases from J, the junction kept 4 bases outside the gene matches. The CDR3 runs 14 residues. Germline-derived CDR1 and CDR2 are SGHTA and FQGNSA. CDR3 in DNA: TGTGCCAGCACCCGGGACAGGGGCAATGAAAAACTGTTTTTT. It specifies CASTRDRGNEKLFF.

This chain joins TRBV9 and TRBJ1-2; TRBD1 matches at 8 bases. Germline CDR1 SGDLS, CDR2 YYNGEE. This CDR3 has 18 residues. The trim removed 4 bases at V and 6 bases at J, leaving 20 bases unmatched. This CDR3 reads CASSTSSPDREGLDGYTF. As DNA, the CDR3 is TGTGCCAGCAGCACATCAAGCCCGGACAGGGAGGGGTTGGATGGCTACACCTTC.

This rearrangement joins TRBV27 to TRBJ1-6, with D perhaps TRBD1 (5 bases). Germline CDR1 MNHEY, CDR2 SMNVEV (reference sequence). The CDR3 has 14 residues. The V gene lost 3 bases and the J gene lost 10 bases, with 13 bases spanning the gap. The CDR3 loop is CASSFLMGRSPLHF. The CDR3 DNA sequence: TGTGCCAGCAGTTTCTTGATGGGGCGATCACCCCTCCACTTT.

The V gene is TRBV12-3 or TRBV12-4, the J gene TRBJ2-3; 9 bases are a match to TRBD2. Trimming at V came to 8 bases and at J to 2 bases, leaving 2 bases not matched to a gene. The CDR3 has 13 residues. The CDR3 protein is CASRLAATDTQYF. CDR3 nucleotides: TGTGCCAGCCGACTAGCGGCCACAGATACGCAGTATTTT.